This T cell receptor (beta chain) was recorded in a study of patients and donors after allogeneic stem cell transplantation. MiXCR, applied by TCRdb to the RT-PCR reads, yields one record per CDR3 protein. The sample lists about 960,000 distinct CDR3 sequences, about a sixth seen once, with around 6% in the top ten. Material for sequencing was blood, either unsorted or a sorted T cell fraction (not recorded which). This TCR was sampled from a human donor who was either an allogeneic HSCT recipient or a stem cell or donor lymphocyte infusion donor (not recorded which). It is not recorded whose cells these are; they may come from a transplant donor.

The CDR3 DNA reads as TGTGCCAGCAGTACCGGTCGGGGGAAGAGCTCCTACAATGAGCAGTTCTTC. Translation: CASSTGRGKSSYNEQFF. The chain joins TRBV9 to TRBJ2-1; tentatively, D is TRBD2 (6 bases). Germline loops: CDR1 SGDLS, CDR2 YYNGEE. The CDR3 is 17 residues long. V shed 5 bases and J shed 0 bases, with 18 bases lying between them. The entire variable domain, with the rest obtained from reference TRBV9 and TRBJ2-1, is as follows: DSGVTQTPKHLITATGQRVTLRCSPRSGDLSVYWYQQSLDQGLQFLIQYYNGEERAKGNILERFSAQQFPDLHSELNLSSLELGDSALYFCASSTGRGKSSYNEQFFGPGTRLTVL.